This T cell receptor (beta chain) was identified during a study of response to subunit inactivated influenza vaccine. TCRdb called the RT-PCR reads again in MiXCR, with one record for every CDR3 protein. The sample comprises 450,000 to 700,000 distinct CDR3 sequences, about 15% of which are singletons, and approximately 12% rests with the top ten. This TCR was recovered from a man in his fifties who received an inactivated influenza vaccine. The material sequenced was PBMCs from blood, taken 12 days after vaccination.

The CDR3 sequence: CASSFQGQETQYF. Here the CDR3 DNA reads TGTGCCAGCAGCTTCCAGGGTCAAGAGACCCAGTACTTC. This chain uses TRBV5-5 with TRBJ2-5; D may be TRBD1 (5 bases). The CDR3 length is 13 residues. V gave up 2 bases and J gave up 2 bases, with 7 bases separating them. CDR1 and CDR2 from the germline V gene are SGHKS and YYEKEE (reference sequence).